A single sample is the source of the 32 T cell receptor beta chains below, sequenced in a study of prognosis after radiotherapy for stage I lung cancer. The TCR beta CDR3 region was amplified from genomic DNA, with two rounds of multiplex PCR being used for the amplification. Primers specific to each TRBV and TRBJ gene drove first-round PCR. Via MiXCR, TCRdb re-called the multiplex PCR reads, giving one row per CDR3 protein. The profile covers tens of thousands of distinct CDR3 sequences, with 30% to 35% appearing a single time and 9.2% taken by the ten largest. Here the sequenced sample was PBMCs, taken before or after stereotactic body radiation therapy (not recorded which). Receptors were obtained from a donor aged 50 or older with non-small cell lung cancer.

With respect to this clonotype: At one boundary the junction diverges from the germline segment, which might be a read error. The V and J genes are TRBV9 and TRBJ1-6; a possible D gene is TRBD1 (5 bases). Germline V gene lookup returns CDR1 SGDLS and CDR2 YYNGEE. This CDR3 has 16 residues. The CDR3 DNA sequence: TGTGCCAGAAGCGTAGACGGGGGGAACGACGGTTCACCCCTCCAATTT. Its protein product is CARSVDGGNDGSPLQF.

To note about this clonotype: This is likely an artifact of a read error, given a far larger clone one base away. For the CDR3, the DNA is TGTGCCAGCAGCCGGCAAGTGGGGCTCTTACCGGATTGCTACACCTTC. It is translated as CASSRQVGLLPDCYTF. This rearrangement joins TRBV7-9 to TRBJ1-2, with a weak D call TRBD1 (5 bases). V lost 5 bases and J lost 9, with 25 bases in between. The CDR3 spans 16 residues. Germline V gene sequence: CDR1 SEHNR, CDR2 FQNEAQ (reference sequence).

In this sample, this clonotype turned up a few times. The chain employs TRBV27 and TRBJ2-5; D is unresolved. CDR1 and CDR2 from the germline V gene are MNHEY and SMNVEV (reference sequence). The V gene lost 6 bases and the J gene lost 4 bases, with 12 bases spanning the gap. The CDR3 consists of 13 residues. DNA of the CDR3: TGTGCCAGCAGCCTTGGATGGGGAGAGACCCAGTACTTC. This codes for CASSLGWGETQYF.

Details on this clonotype: This sequence may be a read error, since a much larger clone differs from it by one base. The J gene is TRBJ1-1, the V gene TRBV6-2 or TRBV6-3; the D gene is possibly TRBD1 (5 bases). The CDR3 has 13 residues. CDR1 and CDR2 from the germline V gene are MNHEY and SVGEGT. The DNA of the CDR3 is TGTGTCAGCAGTGTTCATGGGGGCACTGAAGCTTTCTTT. Protein sequence: CVSSVHGGTEAFF.

This clonotype was seen at least ten times. This sequence joins TRBV14 and TRBJ2-6; TRBD1 might be the D (5 bases). The germline V gene has CDR1 SGHDN and CDR2 FVKESK. Trimming shortened V by 4 bases and J by 4 bases, and 11 bases separated the two germline ends. The CDR3 covers 15 residues. CDR3 amino acids: CASSPPGSGANVLTF. The CDR3 DNA follows: TGTGCCAGCAGCCCCCCAGGGTCAGGGGCCAACGTCCTGACTTTC.

V and J are TRBV5-1 and TRBJ2-7; tentatively, D is TRBD2 (5 bases). Germline CDR1 and CDR2: SGHRS and YFSETQ. The CDR3 is 15 residues long. Trimming took off 7 bases at V and 4 bases at J, with 21 bases between the two ends. CDR3 coding DNA: TGCGCCAGCGCATGGGTGGCCAGCGGTAGTTACGAGCAGTACTTC. It translates to CASAWVASGSYEQYF.

Regarding this clonotype: One end of the junction does not line up with germline, which may come from a read error. The genes are TRBV11-1 and TRBJ2-1; TRBD2 matches 7 bases. This CDR3 has 16 residues. CDR1 SGHAT and CDR2 FQDESV come from the germline V gene (reference sequence). The CDR3 DNA sequence: TGTGCCAGCAGCCCGCTAGCGGTAGGCTCCTACAATGATCAGTTCTTC. This encodes CASSPLAVGSYNDQFF.

This clonotype has ten or more counts. The chain combines TRBV7-3 with TRBJ2-1; no definite D call. CDR3 length: 13 residues. Germline V gene sequence: CDR1 SGHTA, CDR2 FQGTGA. Trimming shortened V by 3 bases and J by 5 bases, and 8 bases separated the two germline ends. CDR3 nucleotides: TGTGCCAGCAGCTTCGACGGCAACAATGAGCAGTTCTTC. Residues: CASSFDGNNEQFF.

Concerning this clonotype itself: A far larger clone is one base from this, pointing to a likely read error. The V and J genes are TRBV6-6 and TRBJ2-1; D is ambiguous. The V gene's germline CDR1 is MNHNY and CDR2 SVGAGI (reference sequence). CDR3 length equals 17 residues. CDR3 nucleotide sequence: TGTGCCAGCAGTTACTCCCACCGACGTAATCTTTACAATGAGCAGTCCTTC. It specifies CASSYSHRRNLYNEQSF.

This clonotype was recorded many times. The V and J genes are TRBV6-1 and TRBJ2-6, with 7 bases that match TRBD1. The CDR3 runs to 16 residues. The V segment lost 7 bases and the J segment 2 bases; nucleotides outside the gene matches: 8. CDR1 is MNHNS, CDR2 SASEGT, per germline. Here the CDR3 reads CASKVGQGAGANVLTF. In DNA, the CDR3 is TGTGCCAGCAAGGTGGGGCAGGGGGCTGGGGCCAACGTCCTGACTTTC.

In this sample, this clonotype turned up many times. The chain recombines TRBV7-3 with TRBJ2-3, with TRBD2 matching over 7 bases. Germline V CDR1 and CDR2: SGHTA, FQGTGA. This CDR3 spans 15 amino acids. Losses at the gene ends were 5 bases for V and 4 bases for J; bases not matched to a gene: 9. CDR3 in DNA: TGTGCCAGCAGCCCTGGACTAGGAAAGGCAGATACGCAGTATTTT. The encoded protein is CASSPGLGKADTQYF.

As to this clonotype: A much larger clone lies a single base off, so this may be a read error. This sequence joins TRBV20-1 and TRBJ2-3; D is unresolved. Germline values: CDR1 DFQATT, CDR2 SNEGSKA (reference sequence). The CDR3 runs 10 residues. Trimming removed 7 bases at V and 1 base at J, with 3 bases between. The CDR3 is CSGCTDTQYF. In nucleotides, the CDR3 is TGCAGTGGGTGCACAGATACGCAGTATTTT.

In the case of this clonotype: The likely explanation is a read error, given a far larger clone one base away. CDR3 sequence: CASTKSGITEAFF. The CDR3 bases are TGTGCCAGCACCAAGAGTGGTATCACTGAAGCTTTCTTT. The chain is built from TRBV6-1 and TRBJ1-1; D ambiguous. The germline gives CDR1 MNHNS, CDR2 SASEGT. CDR3 length equals 13 residues. The ends were cut back, 7 bases at V and 4 bases at J, with 13 bases in the middle.

This rearrangement joins TRBV12-3 or TRBV12-4 to TRBJ2-4; no firm D call. The CDR3 sequence is 13 residues long. Trimming cost V 0 bases and J 6 bases, with 6 bases left between them. For the CDR3, the DNA is TGTGCCAGCAGTTTAGCCAACAGAAACATTCAGTACTTC. Residues: CASSLANRNIQYF.

The genes are TRBV5-1 and TRBJ2-3; D remains ambiguous. CDR3 length equals 16 residues. V lost 4 bases and J lost 4, with 19 bases in between. CDR1 and CDR2 (germline): SGHRS, YFSETQ. CDR3: CASSADGRLWADTQYF. In nucleotides, the CDR3 is TGCGCCAGCAGCGCAGATGGTCGTCTTTGGGCAGATACGCAGTATTTT.

Concerning this clonotype: This likely stems from a read error, as it lies one base from a far larger clone. The CDR3 protein is CASSLFPRAGRAKETQYF. The CDR3 DNA is TGTGCCAGCAGCTTATTTCCCAGGGCCGGGAGGGCCAAAGAGACCCAGTACTTC. The chain employs TRBV7-9 and TRBJ2-5; 8 bases line up with TRBD2. The V gene end was trimmed by 2 bases and the J gene end by 3 bases; junction bases not matched to a gene: 14. This CDR3 contains 18 residues. Germline CDR1 reads SEHNR; CDR2 reads FQNEAQ (reference sequence).

The chain couples TRBV9 to TRBJ2-7; D gene uncertain. Germline V lookup: CDR1 SGDLS, CDR2 YYNGEE. V was pared by 5 bases and J by 3 bases, with 9 bases between. CDR3 length equals 12 residues. CDR3 sequence reads: CASSGDDYEQYF. CDR3 DNA sequence: TGTGCCAGCAGTGGAGACGACTACGAGCAGTACTTC.

A word on this clonotype: This may be a read error: a much more frequent sequence differs by one nucleotide. V gene TRBV20-1 combines with J gene TRBJ1-1, with 8 bases aligning to TRBD1. Germline CDR1 reads DFQATT; CDR2 reads SNEGSKA (reference sequence). This CDR3 is built from 14 residues. For the CDR3, the DNA is TGCAGTGCTATGGGATACAGGGGGGGCACTGAATCTTTCTTT. Its protein product is CSAMGYRGGTESFF.

This clonotype was recorded at least ten times. The chain employs TRBV28 and TRBJ2-3, with unresolved D. Germline V gene sequence: CDR1 MDHEN, CDR2 SYDVKM. V dropped 3 bases and J dropped 6 bases, with 13 bases sitting between them. This CDR3 is 14 amino acids long. CDR3 protein: CASSLSRFADTQYF. CDR3 DNA: TGTGCCAGCAGTTTGAGTAGGTTTGCGGATACGCAGTATTTT.

This clonotype was detected ten times or more. The rearrangement uses TRBV7-9 and TRBJ2-3; 8 positions match TRBD1. The CDR3 contains 13 residues. In germline, CDR1 is SEHNR, CDR2 FQNEAQ (reference sequence). After removal of 4 bases from V and 4 bases from J, the junction contained 1 base not matched to a gene. CDR3: CASSYRGADTQYF. DNA of the CDR3: TGTGCCAGCAGCTACAGGGGGGCAGATACGCAGTATTTT.

This clonotype has ten or more counts. CDR3 region: CASSLKFFGRGTYEQYF. In nucleotides, the CDR3 is TGTGCCAGCAGCTTAAAATTTTTCGGGAGGGGGACCTACGAGCAGTACTTC. This sequence joins TRBV7-9 and TRBJ2-7; TRBD2 matches 8 bases. The germline gives CDR1 SEHNR, CDR2 FQNEAQ (reference sequence). This CDR3 is built from 17 residues. Trimming removed 2 bases from V and 2 bases from J; junction bases left unmatched: 11.

This clonotype appeared many times. This chain connects TRBV7-2 to TRBJ2-7; 8 nucleotides match TRBD1. The CDR3 consists of 16 residues. CDR1 is SGHTA, CDR2 FQGNSA, per germline. Losses at the gene ends were 4 bases for V and 2 bases for J; bases not matched to a gene: 10. CDR3 region: CASSSLRGRIAYEQYF. The CDR3 bases are TGTGCCAGCAGCTCCCTCAGGGGGCGAATAGCCTACGAGCAGTACTTC.

This clonotype has ten or more counts. The chain employs TRBV28 and TRBJ1-1, with a possible D match to TRBD1 (6 bases). The V end lost 5 bases, the J end lost 4 bases, and 11 bases lay between the germline ends. The CDR3 length is 13 residues. Germline-derived CDR1 and CDR2 are MDHEN and SYDVKM. This CDR3 is CASSQQGTTEAFF. CDR3 DNA sequence: TGTGCCAGCAGTCAACAGGGAACCACTGAAGCTTTCTTT.

Ten or more counts support this clonotype. The CDR3 DNA reads TGTGCCAGCAGCTTGGGGACAACAAAATATGAGCAGTACTTC. Translation: CASSLGTTKYEQYF. The rearrangement joins TRBV5-4 to TRBJ2-7, with D perhaps TRBD1 (5 bases). V was trimmed by 0 bases and J by 7 bases, leaving 14 bases between them. Germline CDR1 and CDR2: SGHNT and YYREEE (reference sequence). The CDR3 has 14 residues.

This clonotype has ten or more counts. This chain uses TRBV20-1 with TRBJ2-7; D is uncertain. Between the trimmed V and J ends, which lost 6 bases and 2 bases, there was a span of 17 bases. Germline V lookup: CDR1 DFQATT, CDR2 SNEGSKA (reference sequence). The CDR3 runs 14 residues. CDR3 bases: TGCAGTGCCCTTGACCGACTCGCCCCCTACGAGCAGTACTTC. Its translation is CSALDRLAPYEQYF.

This clonotype is a singleton in its sample. This chain links TRBV3-1 with TRBJ1-2; 7 positions match TRBD1. Per the germline V gene, CDR1 is LGHDT and CDR2 is YNNKEL (reference sequence). Trimming took 4 bases from V and 4 from J; bases not matched to a gene: 9. The CDR3 runs to 15 residues. CDR3 coding DNA: TGTGCCAGCAGCCTCTTGGGCAGGGGGGCCTATGGCTACACCTTC. This encodes CASSLLGRGAYGYTF.

This clonotype has ten or more counts. V usage is TRBV6-9 and J usage is TRBJ2-1, with 11 bases aligning to TRBD1. Trimming removed 4 bases from V and 1 base from J; junction bases left unmatched: 9. Per germline, CDR1 MNHGY and CDR2 SVAAGI. The CDR3 totals 18 residues. The DNA of the CDR3 is TGTGCCAGCAGTTCCACCCGGACAGGGGGCCTTTCCTACAATGAGCAGTTCTTC. Its protein is CASSSTRTGGLSYNEQFF.

Of note for this clonotype: A single base separates this from a much larger clone, so it may be a read error. The chain combines TRBV29-1 with TRBJ2-1; D is undetermined. Germline V gene sequence: CDR1 SQVTM, CDR2 ANQGSEA. This CDR3 contains 13 residues. CDR3 nucleotides: TGCAGCGACCCTTTATACCGGGTCTATGATCAGTTCTTC. As protein: CSDPLYRVYDQFF.

The CDR3 DNA sequence: TGTGCCAGCAGTGAAGGGACAGGGTCCAAGCAGTACTTC. As protein: CASSEGTGSKQYF. This chain connects TRBV6-1 to TRBJ2-7, with 8 bases lining up with TRBD1. In germline, CDR1 is MNHNS, CDR2 SASEGT. The CDR3 is 13 residues long. V dropped 1 base and J dropped 8; count of bases not matched to a gene: 4.

This sequence joins TRBV5-1 and TRBJ2-6; D is perhaps TRBD2 (6 bases). With 4 bases removed from V and 2 bases from J, the gap between germline ends came to 13 bases. CDR1 and CDR2 from the germline V gene are SGHRS and YFSETQ. The CDR3 runs 16 residues. The CDR3 spells CASSTGGGAGANVLTF. The DNA of the CDR3 is TGCGCCAGCAGCACAGGTGGCGGGGCTGGGGCCAACGTCCTGACTTTC.

This clonotype was picked up many times. A much larger clone differs by one base, so this may be a read error. This chain links TRBV30 with TRBJ2-1; D might be TRBD1 or TRBD2, each matching 5 bases. The CDR3 has 16 amino acids. Trimming cost V 2 bases and J 1 base, with 15 bases left between them. Germline assignment: CDR1 GTSNPN and CDR2 SVGIG (reference sequence). CDR3 bases: TGTGCCTGGAGTTTTCCTGACGGGGCGTCCTACAATGAGCAGTTCTTC. Encoded protein: CAWSFPDGASYNEQFF.

This chain joins TRBV19 and TRBJ1-3, with D unclear. The CDR3 loop spans 14 amino acids. Trimming removed 7 bases from V and 9 bases from J, with 19 bases in between. Germline V gene lookup returns CDR1 LNHDA and CDR2 SQIVND (reference sequence). Written as DNA, the CDR3 is TGTGCCAGTACCAGTCCCGCTCGTGAAGGCACCATATATTTT. Its translation is CASTSPAREGTIYF.